These 26 T cell receptor beta chains originate from one sample sequenced in a study of technical replicates of blood from several donors. TCRdb's copy holds only in-frame clones and misses some; the assay was immunoSEQ multiplex PCR. The sample contains 65,000 to 90,000 clones, 93% of which appear only once. The sequenced sample consisted of T cells isolated from PBMCs. The receptors were sampled from a human donor in good health.

This chain links TRBV19 with TRBJ2-5, with a weak D call TRBD1 (6 bases). The V gene lost 5 bases and the J gene lost 7 bases, with 17 bases spanning the gap. Per the germline V gene, CDR1 is LNHDA and CDR2 is SQIVND (reference sequence). The length of the CDR3 is 14 residues. This CDR3 reads CASSGQLQSPTQYF. In nucleotides, the CDR3 is TGTGCCAGTAGTGGACAGCTCCAGAGTCCGACCCAGTACTTC.

The rearrangement uses TRBV5-4 and TRBJ1-4, with 10 bases aligning to TRBD1. The CDR3 has 16 amino acids. Germline trimming cut 1 base from V and 8 bases from J; bases unmatched to any gene: 8. CDR1 SGHNT and CDR2 YYREEE come from the germline V gene (reference sequence). This chain's CDR3 is CASSLKPGTGVEKLFF. The CDR3 region has the DNA TGTGCCAGCAGCTTGAAGCCCGGGACAGGGGTAGAAAAACTGTTTTTT.

The count of this clone is one. The chain employs TRBV5-1 and TRBJ2-3; 11 nucleotides agree with TRBD2. This CDR3 has 17 amino acids. CDR1 is SGHRS, CDR2 YFSETQ, per germline. The V segment lost 0 bases and the J segment 3 bases; nucleotides outside the gene matches: 6. The CDR3 sequence is CASSLAGLAGGTDTQYF. As DNA, the CDR3 is TGCGCCAGCAGCTTGGCTGGGCTAGCGGGGGGAACAGATACGCAGTATTTT.

The chain uses TRBV7-9 and TRBJ2-1; 10 bases align to TRBD2. CDR3 size: 18 residues. The V segment lost 2 bases and the J segment 0 bases; nucleotides outside the gene matches: 7. Germline V lookup: CDR1 SEHNR, CDR2 FQNEAQ (reference sequence). DNA of the CDR3: TGTGCCAGCAGCTTAAGGGCTAGCGGGAGAAACTCCTACAATGAGCAGTTCTTC. Encoded protein: CASSLRASGRNSYNEQFF.

The chain recombines TRBV29-1 with TRBJ1-1; D not resolved. Germline V lookup: CDR1 SQVTM, CDR2 ANQGSEA. The length of the CDR3 is 13 residues. Trimming removed 4 bases from V and 0 bases from J, with 9 bases in between. The CDR3 DNA sequence: TGCAGCGTTGTTCCGGGTGTGAACACTGAAGCTTTCTTT. Its translation: CSVVPGVNTEAFF.

The chain links TRBV19 to TRBJ1-1; TRBD1 aligns across 7 bases. Germline CDR1 is LNHDA and CDR2 is SQIVND (reference sequence). V shed 4 bases, J shed 5 bases, and the junction held 7 bases outside the gene matches. The CDR3 consists of 14 residues. CDR3 nucleotides: TGTGCCAGTAGTACAATACAGGGGAGGACTGAAGCTTTCTTT. Translating gives CASSTIQGRTEAFF.

V is TRBV5-6 and J is TRBJ1-1; tentatively, D is TRBD1 (5 bases). Trimming stripped 0 bases from V and 4 bases from J, with 7 bases between. The germline gives CDR1 SGHDT, CDR2 YYEEEE. CDR3 length: 13 residues. The CDR3 nucleotides read TGTGCCAGCAGCTTGGGGAGGGGCACTGAAGCTTTCTTT. Its protein product is CASSLGRGTEAFF.

V and J are TRBV2 and TRBJ1-1; weak D call: TRBD1 (6 bases). Germline loops: CDR1 SNHLY, CDR2 FYNNEI. Trimming pared 4 bases from V and 2 bases from J, leaving 11 bases between. There are 14 residues in the CDR3. This CDR3 reads CASSALTGNTEAFF. CDR3 DNA sequence: TGTGCCAGCAGTGCCCTGACAGGAAACACTGAAGCTTTCTTT.

The rearrangement links TRBV11-3 to TRBJ2-5, with 11 bases matching TRBD2. The CDR3 sequence is 15 residues long. The V segment lost 5 bases and the J segment 1 base; nucleotides outside the gene matches: 3. Germline CDR1 SGHNT, CDR2 YENEEA. CDR3 region: CASSLSGRGQETQYF. CDR3 nucleotides: TGTGCCAGCAGCCTTAGCGGGAGGGGCCAAGAGACCCAGTACTTC. Filled out from reference TRBV11-3 and TRBJ2-5, the complete variable domain reads EAGVVQSPRYKIIEKKQPVAFWCNPISGHNTLYWYLQNLGQGPELLIRYENEEAVDDSQLPKDRFSAERLKGVDSTLKIQPAELGDSAVYLCASSLSGRGQETQYFGPGTRLLVL.

The count of this clone is one. The chain employs TRBV7-9 and TRBJ2-1; 9 bases fit TRBD2. The CDR3 sequence is 13 residues long. Germline V gives CDR1 SEHNR, CDR2 FQNEAQ (reference sequence). The V and J ends lost 5 bases and 6 bases, in that order; junction bases with no gene match: 2. The CDR3 DNA is TGTGCCAGCAGCCCGACTAGCGGCAATGAGCAGTTCTTC. It yields the protein CASSPTSGNEQFF.

This chain joins TRBV7-9 and TRBJ2-5; D ambiguous. The CDR3 is 11 residues long. Germline assignment: CDR1 SEHNR and CDR2 FQNEAQ (reference sequence). The V end lost 3 bases, the J end lost 4 bases, and 3 bases lay between the germline ends. The CDR3 region is CASSFIETQYF. In DNA form, the CDR3 reads TGTGCCAGCAGCTTCATAGAGACCCAGTACTTC.

The table lists this clone with a few counts. The genes are TRBV4-2 and TRBJ2-3; 8 bases line up with TRBD2. From germline, CDR1 is LGHNA and CDR2 YNFKEQ. CDR3 length: 17 residues. The ends lost 0 bases at V and 5 bases at J; junction bases unmatched: 10. CDR3 sequence (DNA): TGTGCCAGCAGCCAAGATCTGGGCGGGAGCGGGAGAGATACGCAGTATTTT. Amino acid sequence: CASSQDLGGSGRDTQYF.

The chain recombines TRBV25-1 with TRBJ1-4; D may be TRBD1 (5 bases). Looked up from germline, CDR1 is MGHDK and CDR2 is SYGVNS. The V end lost 3 bases, the J end lost 7 bases, and 15 bases lay between the germline ends. This CDR3 contains 15 residues. CDR3 DNA sequence: TGTGCCAGCAGTGACCCCCGCGGGGCGGGTGAAAAACTGTTTTTT. Residues: CASSDPRGAGEKLFF.

This chain uses TRBV4-1 with TRBJ1-1; D gene uncertain. Between the trimmed V and J ends, which lost 1 base and 5 bases, there was a span of 11 bases. Germline-derived CDR1 and CDR2 are MGHRA and YSYEKL. The CDR3 spans 14 residues. CDR3 bases: TGCGCCAGCAGCCAAGCTGGAGGGAAGACTGAAGCTTTCTTT. Translating it yields CASSQAGGKTEAFF.

The chain is built from TRBV6-4 and TRBJ2-1; maybe TRBD2 (5 bases). CDR1 is MRHNA, CDR2 SNTAGT, per germline. The V and J ends lost 0 bases and 12 bases respectively, with 9 bases between them. The CDR3 totals 12 residues. For the CDR3, the DNA is TGTGCCAGCAGTGACTCATCCCGGGGGCAGTTCTTC. It codes for CASSDSSRGQFF.

CDR3 residues: CASHRGHNTGELFF. The DNA for the CDR3 is TGTGCCAGTCACAGGGGACACAACACCGGGGAGCTGTTTTTT. J is TRBJ2-2 and V is TRBV6-1, with 7 bases aligning to TRBD1. Germline loops: CDR1 MNHNS, CDR2 SASEGT. The CDR3 totals 14 residues. Unmatched junction bases numbered 6, after V lost 9 bases and J lost 2 bases.

There are a few counts of this clone. V usage is TRBV19 and J usage is TRBJ2-1; 8 positions match TRBD2. Germline values: CDR1 LNHDA, CDR2 SQIVND (reference sequence). The V segment lost 8 bases and the J segment 8 bases; nucleotides outside the gene matches: 2. The CDR3 is 11 amino acids. The CDR3 here is CASGLADEQFF. CDR3 bases: TGTGCCAGTGGACTAGCCGATGAGCAGTTCTTC. Drawing the rest from reference TRBV19 and TRBJ2-1, the complete variable domain is DGGITQSPKYLFRKEGQNVTLSCEQNLNHDAMYWYRQDPGQGLRLIYYSQIVNDFQKGDIAEGYSVSREKKESFPLTVTSAQKNPTAFYLCASGLADEQFFGPGTRLTVL.

The genes are TRBV5-1 and TRBJ1-3; TRBD1 might be the D (6 bases). The CDR3 is 14 amino acids. Germline V gene sequence: CDR1 SGHRS, CDR2 YFSETQ. Trimming stripped 6 bases from V and 1 base from J, with 11 bases between. CDR3 region: CASKDSSSGNTIYF. The CDR3 DNA is TGCGCCAGCAAGGACAGTTCATCTGGAAACACCATATATTTT.

This clone came up once. The chain employs TRBV18 and TRBJ2-7; the D is unclear. V was clipped by 0 bases and J by 7 bases, with 16 bases between them. Germline CDR1 and CDR2: KGHSH and LQKENI. CDR3 length equals 15 residues. CDR3 DNA: TGTGCCAGCTCACCACCTAGTCGCCCCTCTTGGGAGCAGTACTTC. Its translation is CASSPPSRPSWEQYF.

This clone was seen a single time. The chain uses TRBV6-1 and TRBJ1-1; D unclear. Trimming took 7 bases from V and 4 from J, leaving 7 bases between them. The CDR3 consists of 11 residues. Germline CDR1 is MNHNS and CDR2 is SASEGT. CDR3 coding DNA: TGTGCCAGCATCCCGGGCACTGAAGCTTTCTTT. This sequence encodes CASIPGTEAFF.

The rearrangement links TRBV5-4 to TRBJ2-1, with 7 positions matching TRBD2. V lost 0 bases, J lost 3 bases, and 12 bases stayed unmatched. In germline, CDR1 is SGHNT, CDR2 YYREEE (reference sequence). CDR3 size: 18 residues. The CDR3 region is CASSLGGVGGSIYNEQFF. The CDR3 bases are TGTGCCAGCAGCTTGGGTGGGGTCGGCGGGAGTATCTACAATGAGCAGTTCTTC.

This chain joins TRBV13 and TRBJ2-5, with D maybe TRBD1 (6 bases). Looked up from germline, CDR1 is PRHDT and CDR2 is FYEKMQ (reference sequence). The V end lost 4 bases, the J end lost 3 bases, and 6 bases lay between the germline ends. The CDR3 sequence is 12 residues long. CDR3 DNA sequence: TGTGCCAGCAGCTACAGGGAAGAGACCCAGTACTTC. It encodes CASSYREETQYF.

This chain connects TRBV11-3 to TRBJ2-1; D unresolved. The germline CDR1 and CDR2 sequences are SGHNT and YENEEA. The CDR3 sequence is 14 residues long. V lost 2 bases and J 3 bases, leaving 8 bases between the germline ends. The CDR3 reads CASSLPGFYNEQFF. The DNA of the CDR3 is TGTGCCAGCAGCTTACCAGGATTCTACAATGAGCAGTTCTTC.

The chain is built from TRBV9 and TRBJ1-1; TRBD1 is a possible D gene (6 bases). Trimming took off 2 bases at V and 2 bases at J, with 10 bases between the two ends. This CDR3 has 14 amino acids. Looked up from germline, CDR1 is SGDLS and CDR2 is YYNGEE. Here the CDR3 reads CASSVTGLNTEAFF. In nucleotides, the CDR3 is TGTGCCAGCAGCGTCACAGGGTTAAACACTGAAGCTTTCTTT.

For the CDR3, the DNA is TGTGCCAGCAGCCAGGGGTCGGGACTAGCGGGAACGGCGAACACCGGGGAGCTGTTTTTT. It encodes CASSQGSGLAGTANTGELFF. The V gene is TRBV4-2, the J gene TRBJ2-2, with TRBD2 matching over 13 bases. CDR1 LGHNA and CDR2 YNFKEQ come from the germline V gene. V trimming: 3 bases; J trimming: 0 bases; junction bases outside the gene matches: 10. This CDR3 spans 20 amino acids.

V is TRBV5-1 and J is TRBJ1-4; perhaps TRBD1 as D (5 bases). The V end was cut by 2 bases, the J end by 3 bases, with 11 bases between. The germline gives CDR1 SGHRS, CDR2 YFSETQ. CDR3 size: 15 residues. Written as DNA, the CDR3 is TGCGCCAGCAGCTTATTCAGGGCGGCTAATGAAAAACTGTTTTTT. Translated: CASSLFRAANEKLFF.